The T cell receptor (beta chain) under discussion was sequenced for a study of cytomegalovirus exposure and HLA in healthy donors. A word on this clone: Its antigen is currently unknown.

Overall study results and limits: For most TCR beta V segments, an earlier analysis put the productive rate at about 90% or about 30% of the time.

The PCR employed 60 Vbeta primers together with 13 Jbeta primers. Repertoires were generated with immunoSEQ multiplex PCR, while TCRdb's copy carries only in-frame clones and drops some. This table has tens of thousands of clones, about nine tenths appearing once. Germline loops: CDR1 MDHEN, CDR2 SYDVKM. This CDR3 has 16 amino acids. V lost 6 bases and J lost 5, with 20 bases in between. The rearrangement links TRBV28 to TRBJ1-3; D perhaps matches TRBD1 (5 bases). Input material: PBMCs. The origin of this receptor is a man between 18 and 29 years old in good health and CMV-seronegative. The DNA of the CDR3 is TGTGCCAGCAGCCCCGGGGGTGCTAGGCTGAGAAACACCATATATTTT. Translation gives CASSPGGARLRNTIYF. The complete variable domain, with remaining parts taken from reference TRBV28 and TRBJ1-3, reads DVKVTQSSRYLVKRTGEKVFLECVQDMDHENMFWYRQDPGLGLRLIYFSYDVKMKEKGDIPEGYSVSREKKERFSLILESASTNQTSMYLCASSPGGARLRNTIYFGEGSWLTVV.